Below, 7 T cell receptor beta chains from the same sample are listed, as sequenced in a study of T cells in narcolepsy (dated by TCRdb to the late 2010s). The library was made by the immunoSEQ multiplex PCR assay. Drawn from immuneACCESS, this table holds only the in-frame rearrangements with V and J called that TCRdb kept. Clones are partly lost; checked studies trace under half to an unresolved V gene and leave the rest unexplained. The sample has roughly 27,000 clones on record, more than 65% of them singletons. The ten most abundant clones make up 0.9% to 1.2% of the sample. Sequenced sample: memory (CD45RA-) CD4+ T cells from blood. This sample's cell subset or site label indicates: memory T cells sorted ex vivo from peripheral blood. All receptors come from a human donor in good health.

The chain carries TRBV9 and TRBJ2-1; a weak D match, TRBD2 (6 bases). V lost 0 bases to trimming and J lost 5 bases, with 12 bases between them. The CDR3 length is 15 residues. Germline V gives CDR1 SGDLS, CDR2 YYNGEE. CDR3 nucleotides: TGTGCCAGCAGCGTAGGTGCTAGCGAAGACAATGAGCAGTTCTTC. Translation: CASSVGASEDNEQFF.

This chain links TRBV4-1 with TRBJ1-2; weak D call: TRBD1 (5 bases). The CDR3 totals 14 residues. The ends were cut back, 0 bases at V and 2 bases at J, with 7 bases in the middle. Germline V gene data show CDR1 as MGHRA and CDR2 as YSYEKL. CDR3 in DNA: TGCGCCAGCAGCCAAGACTGGGACAACTATGGCTACACCTTC. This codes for CASSQDWDNYGYTF.

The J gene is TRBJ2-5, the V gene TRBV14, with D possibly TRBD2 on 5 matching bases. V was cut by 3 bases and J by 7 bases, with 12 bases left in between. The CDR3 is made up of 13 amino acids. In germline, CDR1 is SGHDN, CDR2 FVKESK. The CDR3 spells CASSQQFEGTQYF. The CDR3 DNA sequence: TGTGCCAGCAGCCAGCAGTTTGAGGGGACCCAGTACTTC.

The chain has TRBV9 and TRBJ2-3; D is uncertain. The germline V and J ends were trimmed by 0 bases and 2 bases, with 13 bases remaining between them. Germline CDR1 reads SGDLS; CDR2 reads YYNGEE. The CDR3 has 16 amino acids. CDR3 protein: CASSVAPLTNTDTQYF. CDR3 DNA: TGTGCCAGCAGCGTAGCTCCACTTACAAACACAGATACGCAGTATTTT.

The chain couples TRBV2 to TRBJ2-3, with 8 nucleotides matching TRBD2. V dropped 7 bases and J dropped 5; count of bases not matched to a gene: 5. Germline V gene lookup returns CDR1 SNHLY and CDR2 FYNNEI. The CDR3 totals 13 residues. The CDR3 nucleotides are TGTGCCAGCAAGCGGGAGTTGGTAGATACGCAGTATTTT. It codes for CASKRELVDTQYF. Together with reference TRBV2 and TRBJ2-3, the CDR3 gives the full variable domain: EPEVTQTPSHQVTQMGQEVILRCVPISNHLYFYWYRQILGQKVEFLVSFYNNEISEKSEIFDDQFSVERPDGSNFTLKIRSTKLEDSAMYFCASKRELVDTQYFGPGTRLTVL.

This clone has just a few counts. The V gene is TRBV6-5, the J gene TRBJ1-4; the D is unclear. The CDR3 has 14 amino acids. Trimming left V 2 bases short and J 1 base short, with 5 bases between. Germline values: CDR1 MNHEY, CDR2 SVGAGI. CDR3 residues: CASSYRETNEKLFF. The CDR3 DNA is TGTGCCAGCAGTTACAGGGAAACTAATGAAAAACTGTTTTTT.

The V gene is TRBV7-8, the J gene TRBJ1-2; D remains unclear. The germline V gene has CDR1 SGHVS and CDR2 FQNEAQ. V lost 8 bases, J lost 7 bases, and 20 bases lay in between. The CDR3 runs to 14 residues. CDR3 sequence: CASGPNSGPRGYTF. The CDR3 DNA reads TGTGCCAGCGGCCCCAATTCAGGTCCTCGTGGCTACACCTTC.